The 18 T cell receptor beta chains below come from one sample, sequenced in a study of persistence of HIV-infected CD4 T cells. These receptors are not linked to any known antigen. Lysates of CMV-infected fibroblasts at 10 ug/mL stimulated these cells. CD40L/CD69 double-negative CD45RO-high memory CD4+ T cells were collected. This was the immunoSEQ version 4 assay in survey mode. Sequencing was performed with immunoSEQ multiplex PCR; in TCRdb, only in-frame clones are kept and a portion is missing. The sample shows more than 30,000 clones, 80% of them seen only once. The material sequenced was CD4+ T cells sorted from PBMCs after approximately 20-hour stimulation, taken from a patient who received antiretroviral therapy. These TCRs come from an adult man with HIV who was CMV-seropositive.

This clone occurred once. The chain recombines TRBV15 with TRBJ1-2, with D perhaps matching TRBD1 (6 bases). The germline CDR1 and CDR2 sequences are LNHNV and YYDKDF (reference sequence). Trimming cost V 1 base and J 10 bases, with 19 bases left between them. The CDR3 length is 15 residues. CDR3 residues: CATSRGAGGHHTYTF. The CDR3 region has the DNA TGTGCCACCAGCAGAGGGGCTGGGGGCCACCACACCTACACCTTC.

This chain links TRBV7-9 with TRBJ2-1; D possibly corresponds to TRBD1 (5 bases). This CDR3 is built from 13 residues. Trimming stripped 5 bases from V and 8 bases from J, with 13 bases between. Germline lookup yields CDR1 SEHNR and CDR2 FQNEAQ (reference sequence). The CDR3 sequence is CASSPRGSHEQFF. The CDR3 region has the DNA TGTGCCAGCAGCCCTAGGGGCAGCCATGAGCAGTTCTTC.

The chain links TRBV27 to TRBJ1-1; D call uncertain. This CDR3 region has 12 residues. Germline CDR1 and CDR2: MNHEY and SMNVEV (reference sequence). Trimming removed 6 bases from V and 0 bases from J, with 5 bases in between. This chain's CDR3 is CASRGLNTEAFF. CDR3 sequence (DNA): TGTGCCAGCAGGGGTCTGAACACTGAAGCTTTCTTT.

V gene TRBV5-1 combines with J gene TRBJ1-3; no definite D call. This CDR3 is 15 amino acids long. With 5 bases removed from V and 0 bases from J, the gap between germline ends came to 12 bases. CDR1 SGHRS and CDR2 YFSETQ come from the germline V gene. CDR3 DNA sequence: TGCGCCAGCAGATCGGCGGGAAGCTCTGGAAACACCATATATTTT. Amino acids: CASRSAGSSGNTIYF.

This clone was picked up a small number of times. The chain carries TRBV7-5 and TRBJ2-2; the table's TRBD2 call for D was not verified on the DNA. TRBV7-5 is classified as a pseudogene. The CDR3 runs 18 residues. The CDR3 region has the DNA TGTGCCCGCCTCGGGACTAGCGGGGGGGCGGTTAGCACCGGGGAGCTGTTTTTT. This translates into CARLGTSGGAVSTGELFF.

DNA of the CDR3: TGTGCCAGCCGTGAACAGGGGAACACCGGGGAGCTGTTTTTT. The encoded protein is CASREQGNTGELFF. The V gene is TRBV5-6, the J gene TRBJ2-2; tentative D call: TRBD1 (6 bases). Germline CDR1 and CDR2: SGHDT and YYEEEE. The length of the CDR3 is 14 residues. V lost 7 bases and J lost 1, with 11 bases in between.

The chain couples TRBV28 to TRBJ2-2, with 9 bases lining up with TRBD2. The CDR3 totals 20 residues. Germline V gene sequence: CDR1 MDHEN, CDR2 SYDVKM. V lost 7 bases, J lost 2 bases, and 20 bases stayed unmatched. CDR3 loop: CASTPFSGAAGGDNTGELFF. The CDR3 DNA sequence: TGTGCCAGCACTCCCTTCTCGGGGGCAGCGGGGGGCGATAACACCGGGGAGCTGTTTTTT.

This clone was counted between two and nine times. The gene calls are TRBV18 and TRBJ1-1; D is perhaps TRBD1 (6 bases). In germline, CDR1 is KGHSH, CDR2 LQKENI. This CDR3 contains 14 residues. V gave up 5 bases and J gave up 4 bases, with 14 bases separating them. The CDR3 reads CASSGLGRGTEAFF. CDR3 nucleotides: TGTGCCAGCTCAGGTTTGGGCAGGGGCACTGAAGCTTTCTTT.

The rearrangement links TRBV7-6 to TRBJ1-4; 10 positions match TRBD1. V was pared by 3 bases and J by 4 bases, with 2 bases of the junction left unmatched. The CDR3 is made up of 15 amino acids. The germline gives CDR1 SGHVS, CDR2 FNYEAQ. The CDR3 DNA reads as TGTGCCAGCAGCTTGACAGGGGGCAATAATGAAAAACTGTTTTTT. Translated, it gives CASSLTGGNNEKLFF.

The chain links TRBV6-5 to TRBJ1-1, with 8 bases matching TRBD1. This CDR3 region has 12 residues. Germline V lookup: CDR1 MNHEY, CDR2 SVGAGI. V trimming: 5 bases; J trimming: 9 bases; junction bases outside the gene matches: 5. CDR3 bases: TGTGCCAGCAGTAGACAGGGGTTTAAAGCTTTCTTT. Translation: CASSRQGFKAFF.

The chain recombines TRBV11-3 with TRBJ2-1; D is ambiguous. Looked up from germline, CDR1 is SGHNT and CDR2 is YENEEA. The CDR3 is 13 residues long. V lost 2 bases and J lost 4, with 6 bases in between. The CDR3 here is CASSLNGYNEQFF. In DNA, the CDR3 is TGTGCCAGCAGCTTAAACGGGTACAATGAGCAGTTCTTC. Filled out from reference TRBV11-3 and TRBJ2-1, the complete variable domain reads EAGVVQSPRYKIIEKKQPVAFWCNPISGHNTLYWYLQNLGQGPELLIRYENEEAVDDSQLPKDRFSAERLKGVDSTLKIQPAELGDSAVYLCASSLNGYNEQFFGPGTRLTVL.

CDR3: CASSLARQGNEKLFF. The CDR3 coding sequence is TGTGCCAGCAGCTTAGCTCGACAGGGTAATGAAAAACTGTTTTTT. The chain is built from TRBV7-2 and TRBJ1-4; 7 bases are a match to TRBD1. The germline V gene has CDR1 SGHTA and CDR2 FQGNSA. J lost 4 bases, V lost 0 bases, and 2 bases had no gene match. The CDR3 is 15 amino acids.

This clone occurred once. The CDR3 DNA follows: TGTGCCAGCAGTTACATGGGGGGGGGAAACACCATATATTTT. Protein: CASSYMGGGNTIYF. The genes are TRBV6-5 and TRBJ1-3; D may be TRBD1 (5 bases). From germline, CDR1 is MNHEY and CDR2 SVGAGI. V was cut by 2 bases and J by 4 bases, with 9 bases left in between. The CDR3 sequence is 14 residues long.

The genes are TRBV10-2 and TRBJ2-1, with no clear D. V was clipped by 5 bases and J by 8 bases, with 10 bases between them. This CDR3 is 12 amino acids long. Per the germline V gene, CDR1 is WSHSY and CDR2 is SAAADI. The CDR3 region has the DNA TGCGCCAGCAGTCCCATGGGGTATGAGCAGTTCTTC. This codes for CASSPMGYEQFF.

This clone was seen a few times. CDR3 nucleotide sequence: TGTGCCAGCAGGCAGGACTTAGGAAATCAGCCCCAGCATTTT. The encoded protein is CASRQDLGNQPQHF. The rearrangement joins TRBV2 to TRBJ1-5; unclear D gene. This CDR3 is built from 14 residues. CDR1 is SNHLY and CDR2 is FYNNEI in the germline V gene. Trimming shortened V by 6 bases and J by 4 bases, and 13 bases separated the two germline ends.

DNA of the CDR3: TGTGCCAGCAGTTTCCCAGGGGCAAGGGACGAGCAGTACTTC. Translation gives CASSFPGARDEQYF. The rearrangement joins TRBV28 to TRBJ2-7, with TRBD1 as a possible D gene (6 bases). Germline V gene sequence: CDR1 MDHEN, CDR2 SYDVKM. The CDR3 spans 14 residues. V lost 3 bases and J lost 5, with 14 bases in between.

Only one count was recorded for this clone. The chain recombines TRBV11-1 with TRBJ1-6; the match to TRBD1 covers 7 bases. The CDR3 has 15 amino acids. Germline values: CDR1 SGHAT, CDR2 FQDESV (reference sequence). The ends lost 2 bases at V and 8 bases at J; junction bases unmatched: 6. The CDR3, as DNA: TGTGCCAGCAGCTTACGACAGGGACTAGATTCACCCCTCCACTTT. The encoded protein is CASSLRQGLDSPLHF. Based on the CDR3 plus reference TRBV11-1 and TRBJ1-6, the full variable domain is EAEVAQSPRYKITEKSQAVAFWCDPISGHATLYWYRQILGQGPELLVQFQDESVVDDSQLPKDRFSAERLKGVDSTLKIQPAELGDSAMYLCASSLRQGLDSPLHFGNGTRLTVT.

This chain links TRBV2 with TRBJ2-7; D is unresolved. V lost 0 bases and J 5 bases, leaving 8 bases between the germline ends. The CDR3 is made up of 13 amino acids. Germline V lookup: CDR1 SNHLY, CDR2 FYNNEI. The CDR3 reads CASSEARRDEQYF. In DNA form, the CDR3 reads TGTGCCAGCAGTGAAGCGCGAAGGGACGAGCAGTACTTC.